Listed below are T cell receptor beta chains from one sample, sequenced in a study of cytomegalovirus exposure and HLA in healthy donors. TCRdb's table, derived via immunoSEQ multiplex PCR, lists solely in-frame clones and lacks some. The data hold tens of thousands of clones, with nearly 96% observed a single time. What was sequenced was PBMCs. The receptors derive from a woman aged 18 to 35 in good health and CMV-seropositive. The CDR3 runs from the conserved cysteine through the conserved F or W. A D gene is named only where the DNA matches it firmly. Not every row has a clone size; where given, it reads once, few, many or a size class.

TRBD1,once,TRBV6-5,TRBJ1-2,15,CASSYSPTGGGGYTF,TGTGCCAGCAGTTACTCACCCACAGGGGGCGGGGGCTACACCTTC
TRBD1,few,TRBV29-1,TRBJ1-1,13,CSVERYGGRGAFF,TGCAGCGTTGAGCGGTACGGGGGCAGGGGGGCTTTCTTT
TRBD1,.,TRBV7-9,TRBJ2-5,14,CASSAGTGKETQYF,TGTGCCAGCAGCGCAGGGACAGGCAAAGAGACCCAGTACTTC
TRBD1,.,TRBV27,TRBJ2-7,15,CASSLGQGAGYEQYF,TGTGCCAGCAGTTTGGGACAGGGGGCGGGTTACGAGCAGTACTTC
TRBD1,.,TRBV5-1,TRBJ1-4,15,CASSLFEGAGEKLFF,TGCGCCAGCAGCTTGTTTGAGGGGGCGGGAGAAAAACTGTTTTTT
.,.,TRBV30,TRBJ2-7,14,CAWSVQPFSYEQYF,TGTGCCTGGAGTGTACAGCCCTTCTCCTACGAGCAGTACTTC
.,.,TRBV11-2,TRBJ2-7,12,CASSLPNYEQYF,TGTGCCAGCAGCTTACCCAACTACGAGCAGTACTTC
TRBD2,.,TRBV5-1,TRBJ2-1,16,CASSSPLAGVSNEQFF,TGCGCCAGCAGCTCCCCACTAGCGGGAGTCTCCAATGAGCAGTTCTTC
.,.,TRBV28,TRBJ2-7,13,CASSALESYEQYF,TGTGCCAGCAGTGCCCTCGAGTCCTACGAGCAGTACTTC
TRBD1,.,TRBV25-1,TRBJ1-2,16,CASSRQGGTGGFSYTF,TGTGCCAGCAGCCGCCAAGGGGGAACAGGGGGCTTCAGCTACACCTTC
.,.,TRBV29-1,TRBJ1-3,12,CSVGSSGNTIYF,TGCAGCGTCGGGTCCTCTGGAAACACCATATATTTT
TRBD2,.,TRBV19,TRBJ2-1,23,CASTPQAGGLPPPQSPSYNEQFF,TGTGCCAGCACTCCCCAAGCGGGAGGTCTCCCCCCCCCACAATCCCCCTCCTACAATGAGCAGTTCTTC
TRBD2,once,TRBV7-8,TRBJ2-5,16,CASSLVTSGVRETQYF,TGTGCCAGCAGCTTAGTCACTAGCGGGGTTAGGGAGACCCAGTACTTC